This T cell receptor beta chain derives from a study of T cells after yellow fever vaccination. This clonotype was seen repeatedly, ten times or more. As yet, its antigen is unknown. Study-wide findings and caveats: High-abundance clonotypes from the bulk population could contaminate FACS-sorted repertoires. Clonotypes shared by both compartments, CD4 and CD8, made up a small share. Most clones from primary vaccination were detected again post-booster (96% CD4, about 85% CD8).

The germline V gene has CDR1 SGHRS and CDR2 YFSETQ. Trimming took off 4 bases at V and 3 bases at J, with 14 bases between the two ends. CDR3 length: 14 amino acids. Template switching with 5'RACE generated the TCR cDNA and added a universal primer site and UMIs. From the 5' RACE reads, TCRdb called clonotypes with MiXCR, one entry per CDR3 protein. The top ten clones hold roughly 26% of a sample with fewer than 450,000 distinct CDR3 sequences, 3% to 4.5% of them seen once. The chain joins TRBV5-1 to TRBJ2-7, with a possible D match to TRBD1 (7 bases). The clonotype comes from a man aged 18-30 years who received the YFV17D yellow fever vaccine. The sequencing used PBMCs, collected 5 days after the yellow fever booster vaccination. The CDR3 DNA reads TGCGCCAGCAGCCCGCGGGACAGTTACTACGAGCAGTACTTC. Protein product: CASSPRDSYYEQYF.